The clone carrying this T cell receptor (beta chain) was recorded a few times. There were TCR beta CDR3 regions amplified from RNA transcripts. When the TCR CDR3 underwent first-round RT-PCR, the HTBI primer set was used. TCRdb passed the multiplex PCR reads through MiXCR, listing each CDR3 protein once. The table has roughly 290,000 distinct CDR3 sequences, approximately 14% seen once. This sample is drawn from a study of T cells in Graves' hyperthyroidism and ophthalmopathy. The V gene lost 8 bases and the J gene lost 5 bases, with 4 bases spanning the gap. CDR1 ENHRY and CDR2 SYGVKD come from the germline V gene. The CDR3 has 10 amino acids.

The clonotype originates from a woman between 40 and 50 years old with Graves' hyperthyroidism. V usage is TRBV10-3 and J usage is TRBJ2-1, with D hard to call. The sample consisted of blood. CDR3 region: CAIGNNEQFF. The CDR3 DNA reads as TGTGCCATCGGTAACAATGAGCAGTTCTTC.